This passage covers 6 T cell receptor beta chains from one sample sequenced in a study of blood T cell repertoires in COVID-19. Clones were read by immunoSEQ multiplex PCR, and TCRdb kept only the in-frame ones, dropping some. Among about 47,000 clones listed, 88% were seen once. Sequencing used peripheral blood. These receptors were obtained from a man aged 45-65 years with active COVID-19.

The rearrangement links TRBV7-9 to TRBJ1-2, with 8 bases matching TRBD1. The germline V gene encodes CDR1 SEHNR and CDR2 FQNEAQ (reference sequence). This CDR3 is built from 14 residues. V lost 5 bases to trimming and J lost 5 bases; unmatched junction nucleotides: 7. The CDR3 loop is CASSTWTGRYGYTF. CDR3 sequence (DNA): TGTGCCAGCAGCACATGGACAGGGCGGTATGGCTACACCTTC.

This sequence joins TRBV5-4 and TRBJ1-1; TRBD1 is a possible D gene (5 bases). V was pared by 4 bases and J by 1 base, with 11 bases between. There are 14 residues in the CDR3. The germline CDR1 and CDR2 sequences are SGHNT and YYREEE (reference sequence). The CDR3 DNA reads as TGTGCCAGCAGCCCAGGGATTGCGAACACTGAAGCTTTCTTT. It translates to CASSPGIANTEAFF. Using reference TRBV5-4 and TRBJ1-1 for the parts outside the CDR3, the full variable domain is ETGVTQSPTHLIKTRGQQVTLRCSSQSGHNTVSWYQQALGQGPQFIFQYYREEENGRGNFPPRFSGLQFPNYSSELNVNALELDDSALYLCASSPGIANTEAFFGQGTRLTVV.

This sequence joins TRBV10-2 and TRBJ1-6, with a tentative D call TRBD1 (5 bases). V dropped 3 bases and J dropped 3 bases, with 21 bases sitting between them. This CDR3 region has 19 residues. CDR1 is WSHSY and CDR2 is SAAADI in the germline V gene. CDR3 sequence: CASSDALAGLLGYNSPLHF. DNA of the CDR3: TGCGCCAGCAGTGACGCCCTTGCGGGGCTATTAGGCTATAATTCACCCCTCCACTTT.

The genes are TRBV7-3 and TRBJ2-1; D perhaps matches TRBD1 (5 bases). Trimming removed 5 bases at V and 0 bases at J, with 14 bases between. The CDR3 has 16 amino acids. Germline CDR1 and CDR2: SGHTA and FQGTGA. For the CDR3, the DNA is TGTGCCAGCAGCCCTGATGGTCAGGGCTCCTACAATGAGCAGTTCTTC. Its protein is CASSPDGQGSYNEQFF.

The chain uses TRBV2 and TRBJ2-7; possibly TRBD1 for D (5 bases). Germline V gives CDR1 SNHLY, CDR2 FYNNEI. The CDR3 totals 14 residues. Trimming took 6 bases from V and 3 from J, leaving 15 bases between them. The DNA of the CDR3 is TGTGCCAGCAGCGAGCGACAGATAAGCTACGAGCAGTACTTC. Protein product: CASSERQISYEQYF.

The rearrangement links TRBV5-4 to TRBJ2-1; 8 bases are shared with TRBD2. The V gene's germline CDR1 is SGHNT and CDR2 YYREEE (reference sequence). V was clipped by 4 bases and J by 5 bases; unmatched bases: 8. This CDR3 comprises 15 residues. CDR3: CASSREGRYNNEQFF. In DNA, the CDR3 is TGTGCCAGCAGCCGGGAGGGCAGGTACAACAATGAGCAGTTCTTC.